The T cell receptor beta chain described here comes from a study of technical replicates of blood from several donors (dated by TCRdb to about 2017). Library preparation used the immunoSEQ multiplex PCR assay. TCRdb took this table from immuneACCESS and kept in-frame rearrangements with V and J called. Such tables lack part of the clones; where checked against another copy, unresolved V genes explain under half of the gap, and the rest is unexplained. The sample table contains roughly 80,000 clones; only one count was recorded for 90% to 95% of them. Approximately 0.45% of the sample is held by the ten biggest clonotypes. Comment on this clone: Its cognate antigen has yet to be identified. No much larger clone is present one base from it, and per-base qualities are unavailable.

CDR1 is given as MNHNS and CDR2 as SASEGT, both from the germline V gene. The CDR3 sequence holds 15 residues, the cysteine and phenylalanine included. Just the 45-base CDR3 DNA is kept, in frame starting at base 1. V is pared back by 4 bases and J by 4 bases, with 16 bases lying between the germline termini. Sample: T cells isolated from PBMCs. The sequence was obtained from a human donor in good health. This chain is built from TRBV6-1 and TRBJ2-5; tentative D gene TRBD2, with 6 bases matching. The CDR3 has the sequence CASSVSRVGGETQYF. The DNA is TGTGCCAGCAGTGTTTCGAGGGTGGGGGGAGAGACCCAGTACTTC.